One and the same sample provided the 13 T cell receptor beta chains below, sequenced in a study of cytomegalovirus exposure and HLA in healthy donors. The PCR employed 60 Vbeta primers together with 13 Jbeta primers. Sequenced by immunoSEQ multiplex PCR; TCRdb stores in-frame clones only, minus some. In all, the sample yields around 120,000 clones. The source material was PBMCs. Receptor source: a man in his fifties in good health and CMV-seronegative.

CDR3 region: CASSPRQGSYGYTF. Here the CDR3 DNA reads TGTGCCAGCAGCCCCCGACAGGGAAGCTATGGCTACACCTTC. The V call is TRBV11-3, the J call TRBJ1-2, with 7 bases identical to TRBD1. Germline V lookup: CDR1 SGHNT, CDR2 YENEEA. The V gene end was trimmed by 5 bases and the J gene end by 4 bases; junction bases not matched to a gene: 7. This CDR3 region has 14 residues.

This chain joins TRBV2 and TRBJ1-1; 8 positions agree with TRBD1. Germline values: CDR1 SNHLY, CDR2 FYNNEI. V shed 6 bases, J shed 4 bases, and the junction held 7 bases outside the gene matches. The CDR3 consists of 14 residues. CDR3 DNA sequence: TGTGCCAGCAGCGGACAGGGAGGGAGCACTGAAGCTTTCTTT. It encodes CASSGQGGSTEAFF.

This chain links TRBV5-1 with TRBJ2-7, with D hard to call. V lost 0 bases and J lost 3, with 10 bases in between. The CDR3 is 14 amino acids. In germline, CDR1 is SGHRS, CDR2 YFSETQ. CDR3 nucleotide sequence: TGCGCCAGCAGCTTGGCTCAGTACAGCTACGAGCAGTACTTC. Protein sequence: CASSLAQYSYEQYF.

The chain has TRBV4-3 and TRBJ2-5; 7 bases are shared with TRBD2. The CDR3 consists of 15 residues. Losses at the gene ends were 4 bases for V and 5 bases for J; bases not matched to a gene: 10. The germline CDR1 and CDR2 sequences are LGHNA and YSLEER. CDR3 region: CASSPSLAWRETQYF. The CDR3 nucleotides read TGCGCCAGCAGCCCTTCACTAGCGTGGAGGGAGACCCAGTACTTC.

V usage is TRBV18 and J usage is TRBJ2-1; 8 bases match TRBD2. With V trimmed by 3 bases and J by 5 bases, 12 bases remained unmatched. CDR1 KGHSH and CDR2 LQKENI come from the germline V gene. This CDR3 has 17 amino acids. CDR3 protein: CASSPRSAGALDNEQFF. In DNA, the CDR3 is TGTGCCAGCTCACCCCGATCAGCGGGAGCTCTCGACAATGAGCAGTTCTTC.

The gene calls are TRBV29-1 and TRBJ2-7, with a weak D call TRBD1 (6 bases). Germline-derived CDR1 and CDR2 are SQVTM and ANQGSEA. The CDR3 totals 12 residues. V dropped 6 bases and J dropped 3 bases, with 12 bases sitting between them. CDR3 amino acids: CSVGAGSYEQYF. CDR3 sequence (DNA): TGCAGCGTGGGGGCAGGAAGCTACGAGCAGTACTTC.

V usage is TRBV2 and J usage is TRBJ1-2; unclear D gene. Trimming shortened V by 6 bases and J by 0 bases, and 5 bases separated the two germline ends. The germline V gene has CDR1 SNHLY and CDR2 FYNNEI. This CDR3 region has 12 residues. CDR3 in amino acids: CASRGANYGYTF. CDR3 sequence (DNA): TGTGCCAGCAGGGGCGCTAACTATGGCTACACCTTC.

The chain carries TRBV4-2 and TRBJ2-2; 12 bases agree with TRBD2. The V segment lost 0 bases and the J segment 1 base; nucleotides outside the gene matches: 6. CDR1 is LGHNA and CDR2 is YNFKEQ in the germline V gene. The CDR3 runs to 19 residues. The DNA of the CDR3 is TGTGCCAGCAGCCAAGATGGGCCTAGCGGGAGGGTGAACACCGGGGAGCTGTTTTTT. Encoded protein: CASSQDGPSGRVNTGELFF.

The chain has TRBV5-4 and TRBJ1-2; 9 bases map to TRBD1. Germline V gene data show CDR1 as SGHNT and CDR2 as YYREEE (reference sequence). V was clipped by 6 bases and J by 4 bases; unmatched bases: 13. The CDR3 extends over 16 amino acids. CDR3 sequence reads: CASTPGRDRASYGYTF. The CDR3 DNA reads TGTGCCAGCACCCCTGGGAGGGACAGGGCTAGCTATGGCTACACCTTC. Full variable domain (outside the CDR3, taken from reference TRBV5-4 and TRBJ1-2): ETGVTQSPTHLIKTRGQQVTLRCSSQSGHNTVSWYQQALGQGPQFIFQYYREEENGRGNFPPRFSGLQFPNYSSELNVNALELDDSALYLCASTPGRDRASYGYTFGSGTRLTVV.

CDR3 residues: CASRISGRTGANVLTF. CDR3 DNA sequence: TGTGCCAGTAGAATATCCGGGAGGACGGGGGCCAACGTCCTGACTTTC. V gene TRBV19 combines with J gene TRBJ2-6, with 7 bases lining up with TRBD2. J gave up 4 bases and V 6 bases, and 9 bases lay outside the gene matches. The germline V gene has CDR1 LNHDA and CDR2 SQIVND (reference sequence). This CDR3 has 16 residues.

This chain links TRBV11-2 with TRBJ2-7; D ambiguous. CDR3 length: 14 residues. Germline V gene lookup returns CDR1 SGHAT and CDR2 FQNNGV. The V and J ends lost 1 base and 2 bases respectively, with 9 bases between them. This chain's CDR3 is CASSLVAHTYEQYF. The CDR3 DNA sequence: TGTGCCAGCAGCTTAGTTGCACATACCTACGAGCAGTACTTC.

The chain combines TRBV9 with TRBJ2-3; 8 nucleotides match TRBD1. V lost 4 bases, J lost 0 bases, and 1 base stayed unmatched. Germline V gene sequence: CDR1 SGDLS, CDR2 YYNGEE. The CDR3 has 14 residues. This CDR3 is CASSRQGSTDTQYF. Here the CDR3 DNA reads TGTGCCAGCAGCCGACAGGGGAGCACAGATACGCAGTATTTT.

The V call is TRBV25-1, the J call TRBJ1-1; maybe TRBD1 (5 bases). The CDR3 totals 14 residues. Trimming shortened V by 2 bases and J by 1 base, and 8 bases separated the two germline ends. The V gene's germline CDR1 is MGHDK and CDR2 SYGVNS. CDR3 residues: CASSERGWNTEAFF. CDR3 sequence (DNA): TGTGCCAGCAGTGAAAGGGGTTGGAACACTGAAGCTTTCTTT.